The 11 T cell receptor beta chains in this list originate from one sample, sequenced in a study of T cells after yellow fever vaccination. MiXCR, run by TCRdb on the 5' RACE reads, gives a single entry per CDR3 protein. The sample consists of roughly 350,000 distinct CDR3 sequences, approximately 4% of them appearing once. The source material was PBMCs, sampled 5 days after the yellow fever booster vaccination. The origin of the receptors is a man younger than 35 who received the YFV17D yellow fever vaccine.

This clonotype was seen only a few times. V usage is TRBV2 and J usage is TRBJ2-3; D might be TRBD2 (6 bases). The CDR3 totals 14 residues. Trimming pared 7 bases from V and 2 bases from J, leaving 13 bases between. Per the germline V gene, CDR1 is SNHLY and CDR2 is FYNNEI. Here the CDR3 DNA reads TGTGCCAGCACCTCGCGGGGAGCCACAGATACGCAGTATTTT. Translated, it gives CASTSRGATDTQYF.

This clonotype was seen a few times. This sequence joins TRBV24-1 and TRBJ1-3; unclear D gene. V lost 4 bases and J 0 bases, leaving 9 bases between the germline ends. This CDR3 comprises 15 residues. CDR1 is KGHDR, CDR2 SFDVKD, per germline. CDR3 coding DNA: TGTGCCACCAGTGACCCACATGGCTCTGGAAACACCATATATTTT. Protein: CATSDPHGSGNTIYF.

V usage is TRBV11-2 and J usage is TRBJ1-4; perhaps TRBD1 as D (6 bases). Trimming stripped 4 bases from V and 8 bases from J, with 20 bases between. In germline, CDR1 is SGHAT, CDR2 FQNNGV. This CDR3 comprises 16 residues. CDR3 residues: CASSYNRGAGEEKLFF. In nucleotides, the CDR3 is TGTGCCAGCAGCTATAACCGGGGAGCAGGGGAAGAAAAACTGTTTTTT.

This clonotype was picked up many times. This chain connects TRBV24-1 to TRBJ1-1; 7 bases line up with TRBD1. CDR1 KGHDR and CDR2 SFDVKD come from the germline V gene. J gave up 10 bases and V 4 bases, and 11 bases lay outside the gene matches. This CDR3 is 14 amino acids long. In DNA, the CDR3 is TGTGCCACCAGTGACCACATGACAGGGAAGGGAGCTTTCTTT. Translated, it gives CATSDHMTGKGAFF.

This clonotype was seen a few times. V usage is TRBV5-6 and J usage is TRBJ2-3; 13 positions match TRBD2. J gave up 4 bases and V 7 bases, and 6 bases lay outside the gene matches. This CDR3 comprises 15 residues. Germline V gives CDR1 SGHDT, CDR2 YYEEEE. Here the CDR3 DNA reads TGTGCCAGCTCTAGACTAGCGGGGGGCGCAGATACGCAGTATTTT. Translation: CASSRLAGGADTQYF.

V is TRBV4-1 and J is TRBJ2-3; 11 nucleotides match TRBD2. J lost 7 bases, V lost 1 base, and 4 bases had no gene match. The CDR3 loop spans 15 amino acids. CDR1 and CDR2 (germline): MGHRA, YSYEKL. The chain's CDR3 is CASSQASGGPNTQYF. The CDR3 DNA follows: TGCGCCAGCAGCCAAGCTAGCGGGGGGCCGAATACGCAGTATTTT.

This clonotype was seen repeatedly, ten times or more. The chain employs TRBV6-2 or TRBV6-3 and TRBJ2-2; no clear D gene. The CDR3 runs 14 residues. Trimming left V 1 base short and J 2 bases short, with 5 bases between. Germline V gives CDR1 MNHEY, CDR2 SVGEGT. CDR3: CASSYYPNTGELFF. The CDR3, as DNA: TGTGCCAGCAGTTACTACCCTAACACCGGGGAGCTGTTTTTT.

The rearrangement joins TRBV12-3 or TRBV12-4 to TRBJ2-1; TRBD1 aligns across 10 bases. The CDR3 contains 15 residues. The J segment lost 5 bases and the V segment lost 4 bases, leaving 5 bases of the junction unmatched. The chain's CDR3 is CASSSSGTGDNEQFF. The CDR3 DNA sequence: TGTGCCAGCAGTTCCTCCGGGACAGGGGACAATGAGCAGTTCTTC.

This chain uses TRBV15 with TRBJ2-5; D not resolved. The CDR3 has 15 amino acids. Germline CDR1 and CDR2: LNHNV and YYDKDF (reference sequence). The V gene lost 0 bases and the J gene lost 3 bases, with 11 bases spanning the gap. CDR3: CATSRDLSAEETQYF. As DNA, the CDR3 is TGTGCCACCAGCAGAGACCTGTCGGCAGAAGAGACCCAGTACTTC.

Written as DNA, the CDR3 is TGCGCCAGCAGCGGTGAGGTTTACACCGGGGAGCTGTTTTTT. Its translation: CASSGEVYTGELFF. The V gene is TRBV5-1, the J gene TRBJ2-2; D remains ambiguous. The germline gives CDR1 SGHRS, CDR2 YFSETQ. This CDR3 has 14 residues. Between the trimmed V and J ends, which lost 4 bases and 3 bases, there was a span of 10 bases.

This rearrangement joins TRBV7-9 to TRBJ2-7, with 7 bases that match TRBD1. The CDR3 contains 15 residues. Germline trimming cut 3 bases from V and 5 bases from J; bases unmatched to any gene: 10. From germline, CDR1 is SEHNR and CDR2 FQNEAQ (reference sequence). CDR3 loop: CASSLYRGRINEQYV. CDR3 nucleotides: TGTGCCAGCAGCTTGTACAGGGGACGGATCAACGAGCAGTACGTC.